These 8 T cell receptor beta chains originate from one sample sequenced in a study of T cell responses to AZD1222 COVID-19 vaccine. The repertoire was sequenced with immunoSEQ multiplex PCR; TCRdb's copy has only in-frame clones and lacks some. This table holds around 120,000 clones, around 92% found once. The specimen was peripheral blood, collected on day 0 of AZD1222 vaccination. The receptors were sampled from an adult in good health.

For the CDR3, the DNA is TGCGCCAGCTCCCGGGGCACTGAAGCTTTCTTT. Residues: CASSRGTEAFF. V gene TRBV10-1 combines with J gene TRBJ1-1; D not resolved. Germline V gene data show CDR1 as WNHNN and CDR2 as SYGVQD (reference sequence). V dropped 8 bases and J dropped 4 bases, with 8 bases sitting between them. There are 11 residues in the CDR3.

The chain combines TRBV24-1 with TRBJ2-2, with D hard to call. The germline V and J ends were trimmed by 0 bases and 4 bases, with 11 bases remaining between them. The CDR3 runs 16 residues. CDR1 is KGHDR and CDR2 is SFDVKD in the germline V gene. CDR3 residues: CATSDLRVVGTGELFF. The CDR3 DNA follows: TGTGCCACCAGTGATTTGAGGGTAGTGGGCACCGGGGAGCTGTTTTTT.

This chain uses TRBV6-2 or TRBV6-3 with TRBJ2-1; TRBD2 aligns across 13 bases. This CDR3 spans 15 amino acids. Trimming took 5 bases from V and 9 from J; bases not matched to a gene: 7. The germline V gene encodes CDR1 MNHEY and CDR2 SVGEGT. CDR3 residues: CASSHGTSGNSEQFF. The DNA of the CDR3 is TGTGCCAGCAGTCACGGGACTAGCGGGAACTCTGAGCAGTTCTTC.

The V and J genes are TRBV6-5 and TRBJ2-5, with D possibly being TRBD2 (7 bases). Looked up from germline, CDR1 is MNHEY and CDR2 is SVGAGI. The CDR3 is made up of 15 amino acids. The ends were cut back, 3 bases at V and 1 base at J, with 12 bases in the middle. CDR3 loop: CASSYLGGAQETQYF. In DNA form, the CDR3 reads TGTGCCAGCAGTTATTTGGGGGGGGCCCAAGAGACCCAGTACTTC.

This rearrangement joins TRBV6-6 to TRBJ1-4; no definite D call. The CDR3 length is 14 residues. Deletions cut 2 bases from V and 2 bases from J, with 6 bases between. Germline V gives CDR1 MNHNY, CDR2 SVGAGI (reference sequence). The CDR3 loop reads CASSYEYTNEKLFF. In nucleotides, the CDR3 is TGTGCCAGCAGTTACGAGTATACTAATGAAAAACTGTTTTTT.

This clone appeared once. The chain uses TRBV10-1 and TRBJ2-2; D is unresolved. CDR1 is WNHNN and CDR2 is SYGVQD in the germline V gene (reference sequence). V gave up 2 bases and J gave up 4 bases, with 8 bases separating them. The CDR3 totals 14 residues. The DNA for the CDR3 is TGCGCCAGCAGTGAGGCCGCAGGCACCGGGGAGCTGTTTTTT. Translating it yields CASSEAAGTGELFF.

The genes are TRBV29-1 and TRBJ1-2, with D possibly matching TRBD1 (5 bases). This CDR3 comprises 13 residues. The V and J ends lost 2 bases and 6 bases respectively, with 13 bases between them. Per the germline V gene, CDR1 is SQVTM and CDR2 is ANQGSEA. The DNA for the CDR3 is TGCAGCGTTGAATCAGGGCTTAAGGATGGCTACACCTTC. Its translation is CSVESGLKDGYTF. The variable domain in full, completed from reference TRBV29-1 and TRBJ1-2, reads SAVISQKPSRDICQRGTSLTIQCQVDSQVTMMFWYRQQPGQSLTLIATANQGSEATYESGFVIDKFPISRPNLTFSTLTVSNMSPEDSSIYLCSVESGLKDGYTFGSGTRLTVV.

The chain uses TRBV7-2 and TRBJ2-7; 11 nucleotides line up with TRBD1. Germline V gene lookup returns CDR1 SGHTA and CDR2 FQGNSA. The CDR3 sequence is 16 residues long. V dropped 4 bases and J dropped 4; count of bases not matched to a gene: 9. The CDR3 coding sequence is TGTGCCAGCAGCTCAACCACCGGACAGGGGGCTTACGAGCAGTACTTC. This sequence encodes CASSSTTGQGAYEQYF.